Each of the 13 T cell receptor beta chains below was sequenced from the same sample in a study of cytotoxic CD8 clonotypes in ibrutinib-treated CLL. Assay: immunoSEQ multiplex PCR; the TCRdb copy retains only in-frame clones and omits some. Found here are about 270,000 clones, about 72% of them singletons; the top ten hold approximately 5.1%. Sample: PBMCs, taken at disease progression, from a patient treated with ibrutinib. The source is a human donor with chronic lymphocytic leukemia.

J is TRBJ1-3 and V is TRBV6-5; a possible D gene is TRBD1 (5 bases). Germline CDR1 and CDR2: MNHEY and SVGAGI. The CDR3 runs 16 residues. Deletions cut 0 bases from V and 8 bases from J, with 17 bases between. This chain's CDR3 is CASSYSRQGTTYTIYF. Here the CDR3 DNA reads TGTGCCAGCAGTTACTCGAGGCAGGGCACAACGTACACCATATATTTT.

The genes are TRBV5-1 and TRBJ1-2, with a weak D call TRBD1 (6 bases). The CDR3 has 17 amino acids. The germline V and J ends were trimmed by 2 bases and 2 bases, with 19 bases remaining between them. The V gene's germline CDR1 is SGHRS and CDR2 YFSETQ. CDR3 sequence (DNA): TGCGCCAGCAGCTTCTCACTACGGGGACAAGCGAACTATGGCTACACCTTC. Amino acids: CASSFSLRGQANYGYTF.

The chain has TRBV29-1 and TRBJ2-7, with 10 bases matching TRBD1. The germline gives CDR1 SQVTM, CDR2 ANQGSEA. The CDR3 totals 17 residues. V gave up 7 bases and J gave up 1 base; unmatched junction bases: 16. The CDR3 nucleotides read TGCAGCGAACAACCCCGGGACAGGGGCGACCCTTCCTACGAGCAGTACTTC. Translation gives CSEQPRDRGDPSYEQYF.

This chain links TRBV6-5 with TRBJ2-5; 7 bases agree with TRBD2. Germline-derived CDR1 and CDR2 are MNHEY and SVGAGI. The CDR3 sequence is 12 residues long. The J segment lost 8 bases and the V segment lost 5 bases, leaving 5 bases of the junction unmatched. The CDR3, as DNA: TGTGCCAGCAGTCTTGGGGGGGGAACCCAGTACTTC. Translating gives CASSLGGGTQYF.

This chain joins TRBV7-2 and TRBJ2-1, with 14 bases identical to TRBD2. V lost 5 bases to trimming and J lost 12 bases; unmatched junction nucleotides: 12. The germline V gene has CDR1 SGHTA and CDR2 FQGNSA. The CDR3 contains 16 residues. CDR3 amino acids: CASSPAGTSGSDSQFF. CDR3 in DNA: TGTGCCAGCAGCCCCGCGGGGACTAGCGGGAGCGATTCGCAGTTCTTC.

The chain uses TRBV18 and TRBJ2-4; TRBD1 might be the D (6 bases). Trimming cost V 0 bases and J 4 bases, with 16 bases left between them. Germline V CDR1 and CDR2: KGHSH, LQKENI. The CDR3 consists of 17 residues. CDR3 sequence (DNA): TGTGCCAGCTCACCACCGATTACAGGGAAAGGTAAAAACATTCAGTACTTC. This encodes CASSPPITGKGKNIQYF.

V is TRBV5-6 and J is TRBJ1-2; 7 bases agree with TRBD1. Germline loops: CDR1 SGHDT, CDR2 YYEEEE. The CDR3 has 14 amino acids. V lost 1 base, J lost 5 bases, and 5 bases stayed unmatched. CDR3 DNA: TGTGCCAGCAGCTTGCCCAGGGGGACGTATGGCTACACCTTC. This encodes CASSLPRGTYGYTF.

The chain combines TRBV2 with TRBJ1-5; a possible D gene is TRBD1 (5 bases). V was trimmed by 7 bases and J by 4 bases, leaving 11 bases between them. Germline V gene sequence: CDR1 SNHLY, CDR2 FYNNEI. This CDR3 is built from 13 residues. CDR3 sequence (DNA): TGTGCCAGCACTGGGACCCGTAATCAGCCCCAGCATTTT. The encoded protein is CASTGTRNQPQHF.

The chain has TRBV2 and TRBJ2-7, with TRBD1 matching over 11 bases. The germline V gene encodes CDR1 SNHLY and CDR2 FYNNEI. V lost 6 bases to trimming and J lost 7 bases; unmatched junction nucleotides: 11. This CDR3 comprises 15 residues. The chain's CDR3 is CASRHPGTGGREQYF. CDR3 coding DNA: TGTGCCAGCAGGCACCCCGGGACAGGGGGGCGAGAGCAGTACTTC.

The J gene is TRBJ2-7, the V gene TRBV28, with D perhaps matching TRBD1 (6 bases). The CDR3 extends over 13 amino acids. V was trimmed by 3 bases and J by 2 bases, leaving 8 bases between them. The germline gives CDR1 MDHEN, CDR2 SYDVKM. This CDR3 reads CASSLGATYEQYF. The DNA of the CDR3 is TGTGCCAGCAGTTTGGGGGCGACCTACGAGCAGTACTTC.

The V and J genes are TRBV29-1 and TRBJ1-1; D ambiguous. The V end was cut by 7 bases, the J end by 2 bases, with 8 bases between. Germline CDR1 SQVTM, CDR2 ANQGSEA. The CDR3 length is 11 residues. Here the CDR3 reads CSARINTEAFF. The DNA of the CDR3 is TGCAGCGCCAGAATAAACACTGAAGCTTTCTTT.

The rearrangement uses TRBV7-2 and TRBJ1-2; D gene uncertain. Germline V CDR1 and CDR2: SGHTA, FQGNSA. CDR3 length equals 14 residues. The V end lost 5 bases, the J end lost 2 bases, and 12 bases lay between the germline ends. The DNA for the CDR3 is TGTGCCAGCAGCCGGTACCCTGGGAACTATGGCTACACCTTC. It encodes CASSRYPGNYGYTF.

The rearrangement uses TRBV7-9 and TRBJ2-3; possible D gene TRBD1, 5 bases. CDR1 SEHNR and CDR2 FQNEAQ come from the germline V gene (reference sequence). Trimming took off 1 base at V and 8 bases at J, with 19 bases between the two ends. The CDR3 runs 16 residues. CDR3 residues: CASSLVTSRQHLTQYF. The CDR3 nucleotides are TGTGCCAGCAGCTTAGTTACTTCGCGACAGCATCTTACGCAGTATTTT.